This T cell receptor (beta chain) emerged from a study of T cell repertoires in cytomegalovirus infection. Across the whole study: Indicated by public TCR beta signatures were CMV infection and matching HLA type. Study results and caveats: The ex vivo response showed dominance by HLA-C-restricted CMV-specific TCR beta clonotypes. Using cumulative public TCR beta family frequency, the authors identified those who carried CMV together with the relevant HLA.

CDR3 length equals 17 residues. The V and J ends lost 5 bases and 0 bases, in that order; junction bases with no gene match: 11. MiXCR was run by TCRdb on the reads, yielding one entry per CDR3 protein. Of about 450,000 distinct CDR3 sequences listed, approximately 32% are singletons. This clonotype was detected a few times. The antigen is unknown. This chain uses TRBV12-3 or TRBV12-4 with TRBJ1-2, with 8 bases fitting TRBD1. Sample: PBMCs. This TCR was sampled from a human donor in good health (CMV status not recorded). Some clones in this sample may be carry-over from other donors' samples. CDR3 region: CASSALQGARANYGYTF. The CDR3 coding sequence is TGTGCCAGCAGTGCCCTTCAGGGGGCTAGAGCTAACTATGGCTACACCTTC.